The 13 T cell receptor beta chains given below trace back to one sample, sequenced in a study of preoperative IRX-2 immunotherapy in early breast cancer (dated by TCRdb to about 2019). Explained via the paper, the treatment or condition label denotes: preoperative locoregional IRX-2 cytokine immunotherapy. Library construction relied on the immunoSEQ multiplex PCR assay. This immuneACCESS table, as held by TCRdb, lists in-frame sequences with V and J called but not all clones. Of the missing ones, under half trace to an unresolved V gene in checked studies; the others have no known cause. The table for this sample lists 55,000 to 70,000 clones; 94% of them were counted only once. The leading ten clones occupy roughly 1.5% of the sample. This material was collected from a patient treated with IRX-2 immunotherapy. These receptors were collected from a human donor with breast cancer.

The rearrangement links TRBV19 to TRBJ2-1; TRBD1 might be the D (7 bases). The germline gives CDR1 LNHDA, CDR2 SQIVND (reference sequence). Trimming shortened V by 3 bases and J by 7 bases, and 16 bases separated the two germline ends. The CDR3 spans 15 residues. The CDR3 bases are TGTGCCAGTAGTATTCGGAGGGGGCCGTGGAATGAGCAGTTCTTC. Its translation: CASSIRRGPWNEQFF.

This clone showed up just once. V usage is TRBV5-5 and J usage is TRBJ2-7; 7 nucleotides line up with TRBD1. Trimming removed 2 bases from V and 5 bases from J; junction bases left unmatched: 10. The CDR3 is 15 residues long. Per the germline V gene, CDR1 is SGHKS and CDR2 is YYEKEE (reference sequence). The CDR3 DNA sequence: TGTGCCAGCAGCTTCGATGGGACAGTTCTGGACGAGCAGTACTTC. It is translated as CASSFDGTVLDEQYF.

The V call is TRBV7-2, the J call TRBJ2-2, with D uncertain. The CDR3 has 13 residues. Germline CDR1 is SGHTA and CDR2 is FQGNSA. The V end was cut by 1 base, the J end by 6 bases, with 6 bases between. The CDR3 DNA is TGTGCCAGCAGCTTAGACGGGCCCGGGGAGCTGTTTTTT. Amino acid sequence: CASSLDGPGELFF.

The genes are TRBV7-6 and TRBJ2-3, with D possibly being TRBD1 or TRBD2 (5 bases each). The germline gives CDR1 SGHVS, CDR2 FNYEAQ. Trimming took off 0 bases at V and 6 bases at J, with 13 bases between the two ends. The CDR3 is 15 residues long. CDR3 coding DNA: TGTGCCAGCAGCTTAGCGGGACCCCGTACGGATACGCAGTATTTT. The encoded protein is CASSLAGPRTDTQYF.

The chain employs TRBV5-4 and TRBJ1-1; possibly TRBD1 for D (6 bases). Germline loops: CDR1 SGHNT, CDR2 YYREEE (reference sequence). This CDR3 is 14 amino acids long. V lost 4 bases and J lost 0, with 10 bases in between. The CDR3: CASSEGVVNTEAFF. CDR3 coding DNA: TGTGCCAGCAGCGAGGGGGTTGTGAACACTGAAGCTTTCTTT.

The chain carries TRBV7-8 and TRBJ2-6, with TRBD1 matching over 7 bases. The length of the CDR3 is 16 residues. Per the germline V gene, CDR1 is SGHVS and CDR2 is FQNEAQ. The ends lost 5 bases at V and 1 base at J; junction bases unmatched: 5. The DNA for the CDR3 is TGTGCCAGCAGCACGACAGGGAGATCTGGGGCCAACGTCCTGACTTTC. Protein sequence: CASSTTGRSGANVLTF.

This chain joins TRBV6-5 and TRBJ2-2; 9 nucleotides align to TRBD1. The CDR3 consists of 15 residues. The germline CDR1 and CDR2 sequences are MNHEY and SVGAGI. Losses at the gene ends were 6 bases for V and 7 bases for J; bases not matched to a gene: 9. The CDR3 DNA reads as TGTGCCAGCAGCTCCACAGGGGGCCAGGGCGGGGAGCTGTTTTTT. It encodes CASSSTGGQGGELFF.

This clone showed up just once. The chain is built from TRBV6-1 and TRBJ2-5; D is ambiguous. There are 10 residues in the CDR3. The ends were cut back, 7 bases at V and 5 bases at J, with 5 bases in the middle. Germline CDR1 and CDR2: MNHNS and SASEGT. The CDR3 sequence is CASIEETQYF. Here the CDR3 DNA reads TGTGCCAGCATTGAGGAGACCCAGTACTTC.

Here the CDR3 reads CAWSRTGSLYF. CDR3 DNA: TGTGCCTGGAGCCGAACAGGGTCATTATACTTC. The V call is TRBV30, the J call TRBJ2-7, with D possibly matching TRBD1 (6 bases). Germline V lookup: CDR1 GTSNPN, CDR2 SVGIG (reference sequence). V gave up 3 bases and J gave up 13 bases, with 16 bases separating them. The CDR3 spans 11 residues.

The gene calls are TRBV6-5 and TRBJ1-6; D may be TRBD1 (5 bases). Deletions cut 8 bases from V and 0 bases from J, with 11 bases between. This CDR3 contains 15 residues. From germline, CDR1 is MNHEY and CDR2 SVGAGI. CDR3 DNA: TGTGCCAGCTCCGGGGGGTACTCCTATAATTCACCCCTCCACTTT. Translating gives CASSGGYSYNSPLHF.

This sequence joins TRBV19 and TRBJ2-7; TRBD1 matches at 7 bases. There are 14 residues in the CDR3. After removal of 3 bases from V and 1 base from J, the junction contained 3 bases not matched to a gene. In germline, CDR1 is LNHDA, CDR2 SQIVND (reference sequence). DNA for the CDR3: TGTGCCAGTAGTATCATGACAGGGTCCTACGAGCAGTACTTC. It codes for CASSIMTGSYEQYF.

V and J are TRBV2 and TRBJ2-4; 9 bases fit TRBD2. The length of the CDR3 is 17 residues. The V gene's germline CDR1 is SNHLY and CDR2 FYNNEI. V lost 4 bases to trimming and J lost 2 bases; unmatched junction nucleotides: 9. CDR3 sequence (DNA): TGTGCCAGCAGTGCCGAGGCTAGCGGGATGTCCAAAAACATTCAGTACTTC. Translated, it gives CASSAEASGMSKNIQYF.

This chain uses TRBV6-5 with TRBJ2-3; D unresolved. The V gene's germline CDR1 is MNHEY and CDR2 SVGAGI. The V and J ends lost 6 bases and 6 bases respectively, with 7 bases between them. The CDR3 is made up of 11 amino acids. CDR3 bases: TGTGCCAGCAGCCGCTGGGATACGCAGTATTTT. Amino acid sequence: CASSRWDTQYF.